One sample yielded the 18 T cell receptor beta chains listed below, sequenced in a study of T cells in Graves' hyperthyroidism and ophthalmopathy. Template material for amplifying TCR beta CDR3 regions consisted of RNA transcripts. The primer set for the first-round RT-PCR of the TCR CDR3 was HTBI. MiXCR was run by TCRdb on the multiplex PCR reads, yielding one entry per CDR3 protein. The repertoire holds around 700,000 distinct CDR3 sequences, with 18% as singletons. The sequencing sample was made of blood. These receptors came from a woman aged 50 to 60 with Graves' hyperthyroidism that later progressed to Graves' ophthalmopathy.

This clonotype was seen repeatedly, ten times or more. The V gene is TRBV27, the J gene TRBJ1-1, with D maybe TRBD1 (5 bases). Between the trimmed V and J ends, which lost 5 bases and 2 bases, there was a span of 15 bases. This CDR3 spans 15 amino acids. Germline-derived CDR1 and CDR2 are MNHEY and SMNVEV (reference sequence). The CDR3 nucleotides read TGTGCCAGCAGTAAGCCCGGGACGGGCAACACTGAAGCTTTCTTT. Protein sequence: CASSKPGTGNTEAFF.

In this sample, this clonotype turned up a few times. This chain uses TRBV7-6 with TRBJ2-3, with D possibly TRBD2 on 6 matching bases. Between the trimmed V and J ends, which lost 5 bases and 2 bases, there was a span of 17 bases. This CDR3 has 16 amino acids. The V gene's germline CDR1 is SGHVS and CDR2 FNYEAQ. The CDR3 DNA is TGTGCCAGCAGCCTAGAGGCGGGGACGATCACAGATACGCAGTATTTT. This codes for CASSLEAGTITDTQYF. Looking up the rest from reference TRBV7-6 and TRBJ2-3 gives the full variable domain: GAGVSQSPRYKVTKRGQDVALRCDPISGHVSLYWYRQALGQGPEFLTYFNYEAQQDKSGLPNDRFSAERPEGSISTLTIQRTEQRDSAMYRCASSLEAGTITDTQYFGPGTRLTVL.

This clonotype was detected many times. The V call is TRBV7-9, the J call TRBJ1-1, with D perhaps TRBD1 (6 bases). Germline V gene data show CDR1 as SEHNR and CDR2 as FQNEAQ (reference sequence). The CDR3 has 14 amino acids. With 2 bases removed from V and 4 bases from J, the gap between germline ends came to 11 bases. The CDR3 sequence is CASSLTRGGTEAFF. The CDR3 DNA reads TGTGCCAGCAGCTTAACGAGGGGGGGCACTGAAGCTTTCTTT.

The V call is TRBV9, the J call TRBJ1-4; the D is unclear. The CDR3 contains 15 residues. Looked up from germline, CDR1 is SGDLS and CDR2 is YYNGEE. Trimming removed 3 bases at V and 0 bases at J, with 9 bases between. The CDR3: CASSADSATNEKLFF. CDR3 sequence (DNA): TGTGCCAGCAGCGCCGACTCAGCAACTAATGAAAAACTGTTTTTT.

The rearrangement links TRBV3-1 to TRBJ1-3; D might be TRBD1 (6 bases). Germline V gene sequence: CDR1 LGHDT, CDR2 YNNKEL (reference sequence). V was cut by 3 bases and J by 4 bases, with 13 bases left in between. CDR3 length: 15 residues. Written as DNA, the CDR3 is TGTGCCAGCAGCCAGAGGGGGGGCGAAGGAAACACCATATATTTT. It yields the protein CASSQRGGEGNTIYF.

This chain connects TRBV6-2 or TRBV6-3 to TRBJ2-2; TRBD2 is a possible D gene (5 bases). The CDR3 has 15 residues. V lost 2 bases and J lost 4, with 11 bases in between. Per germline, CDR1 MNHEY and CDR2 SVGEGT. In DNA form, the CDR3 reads TGTGCCAGCAGTTACGGGGTAGCGTTCACCGGGGAGCTGTTTTTT. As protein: CASSYGVAFTGELFF.

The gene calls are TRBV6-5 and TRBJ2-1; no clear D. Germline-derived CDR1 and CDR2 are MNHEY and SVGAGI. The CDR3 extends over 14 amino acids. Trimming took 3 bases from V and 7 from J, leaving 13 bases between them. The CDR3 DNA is TGTGCCAGCAGTTATCATCAAGGCGCGAATGAGCAGTTCTTC. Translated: CASSYHQGANEQFF.

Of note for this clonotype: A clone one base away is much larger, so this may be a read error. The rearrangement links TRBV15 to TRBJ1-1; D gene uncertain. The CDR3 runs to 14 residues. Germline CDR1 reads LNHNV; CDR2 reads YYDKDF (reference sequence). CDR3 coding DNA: TGTGTCACCAGCAGAGTCTTAGTGAACACTGAAGCTTTCTTT. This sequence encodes CVTSRVLVNTEAFF.

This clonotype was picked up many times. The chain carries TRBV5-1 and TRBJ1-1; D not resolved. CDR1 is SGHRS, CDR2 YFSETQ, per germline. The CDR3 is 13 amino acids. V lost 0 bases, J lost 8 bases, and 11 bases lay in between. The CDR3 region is CASSLAAYMEAFF. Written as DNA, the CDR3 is TGCGCCAGCAGCTTGGCTGCATATATGGAAGCTTTCTTT.

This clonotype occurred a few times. The CDR3 region has the DNA TGTGCCATCAGTACGGGACAGGGATCGGAAAAACTGTTTTTT. Protein: CAISTGQGSEKLFF. The chain uses TRBV10-3 and TRBJ1-4; TRBD1 matches 9 bases. The CDR3 runs 14 residues. The J segment lost 8 bases and the V segment lost 5 bases, leaving 6 bases of the junction unmatched. Germline assignment: CDR1 ENHRY and CDR2 SYGVKD.

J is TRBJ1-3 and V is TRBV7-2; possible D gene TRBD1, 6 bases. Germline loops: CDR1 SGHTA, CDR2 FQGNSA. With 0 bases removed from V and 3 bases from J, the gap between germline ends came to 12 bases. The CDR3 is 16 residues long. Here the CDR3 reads CASSLAPGVDGNTIYF. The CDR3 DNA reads TGTGCCAGCAGCTTAGCTCCAGGGGTCGATGGAAACACCATATATTTT.

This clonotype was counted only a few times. The CDR3, as DNA: TGCAGTGCGAGCGCTAGCGGGGGGGCTTTCGATGAGCAGTTCTTC. Protein sequence: CSASASGGAFDEQFF. The chain employs TRBV20-1 and TRBJ2-1; 12 bases line up with TRBD2. Germline trimming cut 6 bases from V and 8 bases from J; bases unmatched to any gene: 11. Germline CDR1 reads DFQATT; CDR2 reads SNEGSKA (reference sequence). CDR3 size: 15 residues.

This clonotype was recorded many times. The CDR3 region is CASSYEQDPTWDYGYTF. The CDR3 DNA is TGTGCCAGCAGTTATGAACAGGATCCAACGTGGGACTATGGCTACACCTTC. The chain carries TRBV6-1 and TRBJ1-2; weak D call: TRBD1 (5 bases). V dropped 5 bases and J dropped 3 bases, with 22 bases sitting between them. In germline, CDR1 is MNHNS, CDR2 SASEGT. The CDR3 spans 17 residues.

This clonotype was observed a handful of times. The CDR3 loop is CASSLGGSQTKDAFF. For the CDR3, the DNA is TGTGCCAGCAGCTTAGGGGGGTCTCAAACCAAGGACGCTTTCTTT. The chain carries TRBV7-2 and TRBJ1-1, with D maybe TRBD1 (5 bases). CDR1 is SGHTA and CDR2 is FQGNSA in the germline V gene. V was pared by 1 base and J by 11 bases, with 20 bases between. CDR3 size: 15 residues.

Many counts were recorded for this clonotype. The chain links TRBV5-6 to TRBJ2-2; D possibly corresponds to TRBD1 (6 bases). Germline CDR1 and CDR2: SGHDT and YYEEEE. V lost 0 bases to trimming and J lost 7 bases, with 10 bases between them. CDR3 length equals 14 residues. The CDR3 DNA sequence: TGTGCCAGCAGCTTGGACAGGGTTGTCGGGGAGCTGTTTTTT. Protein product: CASSLDRVVGELFF.

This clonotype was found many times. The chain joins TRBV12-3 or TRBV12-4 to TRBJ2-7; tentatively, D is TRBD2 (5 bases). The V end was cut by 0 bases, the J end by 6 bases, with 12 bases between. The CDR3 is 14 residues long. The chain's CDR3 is CASSLAGRISEQYF. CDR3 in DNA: TGTGCCAGCAGTTTAGCGGGGAGAATCTCCGAGCAGTACTTC.

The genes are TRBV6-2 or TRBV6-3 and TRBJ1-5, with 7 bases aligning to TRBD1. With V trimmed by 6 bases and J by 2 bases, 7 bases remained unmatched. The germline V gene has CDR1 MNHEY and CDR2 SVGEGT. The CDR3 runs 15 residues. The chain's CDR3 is CASRTTGDGNQPQHF. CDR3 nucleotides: TGTGCCAGCAGGACAACAGGGGACGGCAATCAGCCCCAGCATTTT.

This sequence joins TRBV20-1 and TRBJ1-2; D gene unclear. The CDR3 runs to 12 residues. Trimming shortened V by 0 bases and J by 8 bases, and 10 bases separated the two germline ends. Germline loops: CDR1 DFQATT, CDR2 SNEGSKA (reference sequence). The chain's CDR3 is CSARDPPEGYTF. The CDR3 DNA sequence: TGCAGTGCTAGAGATCCCCCGGAAGGCTACACCTTC.